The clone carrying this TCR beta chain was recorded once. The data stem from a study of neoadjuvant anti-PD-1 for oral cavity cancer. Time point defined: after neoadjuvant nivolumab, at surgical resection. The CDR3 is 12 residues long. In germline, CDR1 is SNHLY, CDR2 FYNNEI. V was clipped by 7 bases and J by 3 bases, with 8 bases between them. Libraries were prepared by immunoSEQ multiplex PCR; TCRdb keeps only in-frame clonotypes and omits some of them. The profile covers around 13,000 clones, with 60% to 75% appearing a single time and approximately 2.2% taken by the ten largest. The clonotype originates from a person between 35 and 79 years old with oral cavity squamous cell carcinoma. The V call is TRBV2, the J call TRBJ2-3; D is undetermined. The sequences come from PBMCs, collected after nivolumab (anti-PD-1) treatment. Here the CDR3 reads CASKQLTDTQYF. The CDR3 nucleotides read TGTGCCAGCAAACAGCTAACAGATACGCAGTATTTT.